The 2 T cell receptor beta chains in this list originate from one sample, sequenced in a study of memory CD8 T cells in hepatitis C reinfection. Sequenced by immunoSEQ multiplex PCR; TCRdb stores in-frame clones only, minus some. The data contain more than 35,000 clones, 88% of them seen just once; the ten biggest clones take up around 1.2%. Time point noted: peak reinfection, 3 to 8 weeks after reinfection detection. Sorted cells were sequenced directly ex vivo without any in vitro expansion. The specimen was naive CD8+ T cells sorted from blood. These receptors were taken from a man aged 18 to 29 with hepatitis C virus infection.

The chain is built from TRBV6-5 and TRBJ2-7; possible D gene TRBD1, 5 bases. V dropped 8 bases and J dropped 0 bases, with 14 bases sitting between them. The germline gives CDR1 MNHEY, CDR2 SVGAGI. The CDR3 is 14 amino acids. The CDR3 loop reads CASPRVRASYEQYV. CDR3 coding DNA: TGTGCCAGCCCCAGGGTCCGGGCCTCCTACGAGCAGTACGTC.

The rearrangement joins TRBV5-1 to TRBJ2-7; 8 bases align to TRBD1. Germline CDR1 SGHRS, CDR2 YFSETQ. V lost 0 bases to trimming and J lost 1 base; unmatched junction nucleotides: 3. There are 15 residues in the CDR3. The CDR3 nucleotides are TGCGCCAGCAGCTTGGACAGGGGGTTATCCTACGAGCAGTACTTC. As protein: CASSLDRGLSYEQYF.